This T cell receptor beta chain was retrieved from a study of identical twins. General observations from the study: For out-of-frame alpha sequences shared by twins, low generation probability was in excess.

A word on this clonotype: Its target is not known.

Template switching added a universal primer site; cDNA carried unique molecular identifiers. TCRdb re-called the 5' RACE reads with MiXCR, one entry per CDR3 protein. The sample lists more than 350,000 distinct CDR3 sequences; approximately 10% were seen once. Each donor (without exception) was a healthy Caucasian. In germline, CDR1 is LGHDT, CDR2 YNNKEL (reference sequence). The ends lost 1 base at V and 3 bases at J; junction bases unmatched: 1. The CDR3 length is 16 residues. The chain uses TRBV3-1 and TRBJ2-3; 13 positions match TRBD2. The sequenced material came from naive T cells sorted from blood. This receptor was taken from a woman in her forties or fifties in good health. CDR3 residues: CASSQGTSGSTDTQYF. The CDR3 DNA reads TGTGCCAGCAGCCAAGGGACTAGCGGGAGTACAGATACGCAGTATTTT.